The rows below give T cell receptor beta chains drawn from one sample of a study of control samples from healthy donors and cancer patients. This table comes from immunoSEQ multiplex PCR, and its TCRdb copy is limited to in-frame clones, with some not included. The sample records 150,000 to 200,000 clones, 90% to 95% being singletons. The sample taken for sequencing was blood. These receptors all stem from a man aged 30 to 45 in good health. Each CDR3 is given with its conserved first and last residue. The order of the fields is D gene, J gene, CDR3 length, clone size, V gene, CDR3 DNA, CDR3 protein. D genes are given only for firm matches. The size entry is marked missing in some rows and otherwise reads once, few, many or a size class.

d_gene: NA
j_gene: TRBJ2-3
len: 15
abundance: NA
v_gene: TRBV4-3
CDR3nt: TGCGCCAGCAGCCATCCTCCCGGGGGCACAGATACGCAGTATTTT
CDR3aa: CASSHPPGGTDTQYF

d_gene: TRBD1
j_gene: TRBJ1-1
len: 16
abundance: NA
v_gene: TRBV28
CDR3nt: TGTGCCAGCAGTCGTCCCGGGACAGGGATTGGCACTGAAGCTTTCTTT
CDR3aa: CASSRPGTGIGTEAFF

d_gene: TRBD1
j_gene: TRBJ1-1
len: 14
abundance: NA
v_gene: TRBV5-1
CDR3nt: TGCGCCAGCAGCTCAGACAGGGCGGACACTGAAGCTTTCTTT
CDR3aa: CASSSDRADTEAFF

d_gene: NA
j_gene: TRBJ1-4
len: 16
abundance: NA
v_gene: TRBV11-2
CDR3nt: TGTGCCAGCAGCTTAGATAGGGCAGCTCCTAATGAAAAACTGTTTTTT
CDR3aa: CASSLDRAAPNEKLFF

d_gene: NA
j_gene: TRBJ1-5
len: 14
abundance: NA
v_gene: TRBV18
CDR3nt: TGTGCCAGCTCACCTAGCCGTGACAATCAGCCCCAGCATTTT
CDR3aa: CASSPSRDNQPQHF

d_gene: TRBD1
j_gene: TRBJ2-2
len: 16
abundance: once
v_gene: TRBV4-1
CDR3nt: TGCGCCAGCAGCGACTACAGGGGCCCGAACACCGGGGAGCTGTTTTTT
CDR3aa: CASSDYRGPNTGELFF

d_gene: NA
j_gene: TRBJ2-5
len: 12
abundance: NA
v_gene: TRBV19
CDR3nt: TGTGCCAGTAGTATTTCCGGAGAGACCCAGTACTTC
CDR3aa: CASSISGETQYF

d_gene: NA
j_gene: TRBJ1-3
len: 16
abundance: NA
v_gene: TRBV6-2/TRBV6-3
CDR3nt: TGTGCCAGCAGTCGTCTAGAAGTCGGGTTTGAAAACACCATATATTTT
CDR3aa: CASSRLEVGFENTIYF

d_gene: TRBD2
j_gene: TRBJ2-3
len: 14
abundance: NA
v_gene: TRBV10-3
CDR3nt: TGTGCCGTCAAACTAGCGGGGGGCACAGATACGCAGTATTTT
CDR3aa: CAVKLAGGTDTQYF

d_gene: TRBD2
j_gene: TRBJ2-7
len: 14
abundance: NA
v_gene: TRBV24-1
CDR3nt: TGTGCCACCAGTGATTCCGGGACTAGCTACGAGCAGTACTTC
CDR3aa: CATSDSGTSYEQYF

d_gene: NA
j_gene: TRBJ2-2
len: 14
abundance: NA
v_gene: TRBV2
CDR3nt: TGTGCCAGCGCGGGGACAGTCCTCACCGGGGAGCTGTTTTTT
CDR3aa: CASAGTVLTGELFF

d_gene: NA
j_gene: TRBJ1-6
len: 14
abundance: NA
v_gene: TRBV28
CDR3nt: TGTGCCAGCAGTTTAGGCCACCTTGGTTTAACCCTCCACTTT
CDR3aa: CASSLGHLGLTLHF

d_gene: NA
j_gene: TRBJ2-4
len: 15
abundance: NA
v_gene: TRBV30
CDR3nt: TGTGCCTGGAGTCTGCCCACGGGGGCCAAAAACATTCAGTACTTC
CDR3aa: CAWSLPTGAKNIQYF

d_gene: TRBD1
j_gene: TRBJ1-4
len: 18
abundance: NA
v_gene: TRBV5-1
CDR3nt: TGCGCCAGCAGCCTCCTGGGACAGAACTCTGCAACTAATGAAAAACTGTTTTTT
CDR3aa: CASSLLGQNSATNEKLFF

d_gene: TRBD1
j_gene: TRBJ1-5
len: 14
abundance: NA
v_gene: TRBV9
CDR3nt: TGTGCCAGCAGCCCCGGACAGGGTTGGCAGCCCCAGCATTTT
CDR3aa: CASSPGQGWQPQHF

d_gene: NA
j_gene: TRBJ1-5
len: 13
abundance: NA
v_gene: TRBV6-2/TRBV6-3
CDR3nt: TGTGCCAGCAGTTACGAGGAGTATCAGCCCCAGCATTTT
CDR3aa: CASSYEEYQPQHF